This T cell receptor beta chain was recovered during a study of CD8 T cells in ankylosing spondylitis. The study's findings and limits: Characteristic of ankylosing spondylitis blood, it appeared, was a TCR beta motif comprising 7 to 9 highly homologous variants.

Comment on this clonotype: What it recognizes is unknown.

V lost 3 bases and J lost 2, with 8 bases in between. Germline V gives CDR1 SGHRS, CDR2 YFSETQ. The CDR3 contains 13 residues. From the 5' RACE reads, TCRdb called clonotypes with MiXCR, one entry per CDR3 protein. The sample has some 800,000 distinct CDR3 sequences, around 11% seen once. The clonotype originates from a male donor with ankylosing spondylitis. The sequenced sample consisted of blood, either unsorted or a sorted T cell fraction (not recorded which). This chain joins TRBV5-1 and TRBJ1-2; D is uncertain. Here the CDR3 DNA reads TGCGCCAGCAGCTCCTACGGGAACTATGGCTACACCTTC. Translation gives CASSSYGNYGYTF. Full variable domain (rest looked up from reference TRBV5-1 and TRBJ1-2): KAGVTQTPRYLIKTRGQQVTLSCSPISGHRSVSWYQQTPGQGLQFLFEYFSETQRNKGNFPGRFSGRQFSNSRSEMNVSTLELGDSALYLCASSSYGNYGYTFGSGTRLTVV.